This T cell receptor beta chain was sequenced in a study of shared clonotypes between healthy human individuals. General observations from the study: The genetic and exposure-history diversity represented was limited by few donors.

Only in-frame clones appear in the TCRdb table, and some are missing; sequencing was by immunoSEQ multiplex PCR. The table records approximately 2,300,000 clones, around 93% of them present only once. Worth noting for this clone: Its antigen is undetermined.

V shed 1 base and J shed 5 bases, with 9 bases lying between them. In germline, CDR1 is SGHDT, CDR2 YYEEEE. The CDR3 runs 13 residues. Sequences were obtained from naive CD4+ T cells from PBMCs. Specified subset: CD45RA+ positively selected. This chain joins TRBV5-6 and TRBJ2-5, with D hard to call. The receptor's source is a young man in good health. Some clones in this sample may be carry-over from other donors' samples. CDR3 loop: CASSLLAAETQYF. The CDR3 DNA sequence: TGTGCCAGCAGCTTGTTGGCTGCCGAGACCCAGTACTTC.